The entry below gives a single T cell receptor beta chain sequence along with its context. Here immunoSEQ multiplex PCR was the method, and the copy in TCRdb shows in-frame clones only, minus some. This table has some 120,000 clones, 70% to 90% appearing once. This specimen belongs to a study of blood T cell repertoires in COVID-19. Germline trimming cut 1 base from V and 7 bases from J; bases unmatched to any gene: 5. The CDR3 consists of 15 residues. Germline CDR1 MGHRA, CDR2 YSYEKL. The chain recombines TRBV4-1 with TRBJ1-4; 8 bases agree with TRBD1. Sequencing input: peripheral blood. The sequence came from a woman older than 75 with acute or convalescent COVID-19. The CDR3 reads CASSQVDRGSEKLFF. CDR3 bases: TGCGCCAGCAGCCAAGTAGACAGGGGCAGTGAAAAACTGTTTTTT.